This TCR beta chain was sequenced for a study of cytomegalovirus exposure and HLA in healthy donors. Points on this clone: The antigen remains undetermined.

CDR3 size: 15 residues. Germline CDR1 and CDR2: MNHNY and SVGAGI (reference sequence). Trimming removed 6 bases at V and 2 bases at J, with 14 bases between. Study-wide results and limits: CMV antigen specificity was confirmed in vitro for three CMV-associated chains. The study listed under 200 cytomegalovirus-associated TCR beta chains.

60 Vbeta and 13 Jbeta primers were used in PCR. TCRdb's copy holds only in-frame clones and misses some; the assay was immunoSEQ multiplex PCR. The table has some 180,000 clones, more than 65% seen once. Sequenced: PBMCs. This chain connects TRBV6-6 to TRBJ1-5, with D tentatively TRBD1 (5 bases). The sequence derives from a woman aged 25 to 39 in good health and CMV-seropositive. The CDR3 DNA follows: TGTGCCAGCAGGAGTTCAGGGATCCGCAATCAGCCCCAGCATTTT. Its translation: CASRSSGIRNQPQHF.